This T cell receptor (beta chain) was found in a study of CXCR3-negative and CXCR3-positive naive CD8 T cells. Overall study results and limits: Comparably high diversity was seen in both naive subsets, and much lower diversity in memory CD8+ cells. Both naive subsets, CXCR3-negative and CXCR3-positive, displayed similar TRBV-TRBJ usage, unlike memory cells. Naive subsets showed comparable surface CD5, and TCR interaction strength was also inferred from TRB CDR3 physicochemistry. TRB CDR3s were more hydrophobic in CXCR3-positive than in CXCR3-negative naive cells.

About this clonotype: Its antigen remains unknown.

CDR3 length: 15 residues. Germline-derived CDR1 and CDR2 are SGHTA and FQGTGA. Preparation of TRB cDNA libraries relied on 5' RACE carrying UMI labels. TCRdb re-called the 5' RACE reads; one entry per CDR3 protein, DNA not given. The table for this sample gives about 130,000 distinct CDR3 sequences. CD45RO-CCR7+CD27+CD95- defined naive CD8+ T cells. The sample consisted of naive CXCR3+ CD8+ T cells from blood. Regarding subset: CD45RO-CCR7+CD27+CD95- naive CD8+ T cells expressing CXCR3 (TNR3+). This receptor was obtained from a human donor in good health. Some clones in this sample may be carry-over from other donors' samples. The rearrangement links TRBV7-3 to TRBJ2-2; with no DNA, the TCRdb D assignment of TRBD1 cannot be verified. The CDR3 protein is CASSFSGGDTGELFF.